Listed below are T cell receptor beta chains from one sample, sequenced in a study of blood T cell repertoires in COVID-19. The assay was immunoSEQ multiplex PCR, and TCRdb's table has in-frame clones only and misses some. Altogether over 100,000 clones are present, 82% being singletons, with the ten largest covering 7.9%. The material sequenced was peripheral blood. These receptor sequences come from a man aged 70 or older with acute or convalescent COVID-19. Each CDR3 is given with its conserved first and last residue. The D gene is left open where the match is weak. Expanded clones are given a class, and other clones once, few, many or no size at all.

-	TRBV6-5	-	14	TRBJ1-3	TGTGCCAGCAGTCCGGGGGGCTCTGGAAACACCATATATTTT	CASSPGGSGNTIYF
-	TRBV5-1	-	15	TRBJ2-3	TGCGCCACCAAAGTTCAGGGGCGGTCTGAAGATACGCAGTATTTT	CATKVQGRSEDTQYF
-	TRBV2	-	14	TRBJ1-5	TGTGCCAGTAGAAGCACAGGGCCCCGCCAGCCCCAGCATTTT	CASRSTGPRQPQHF
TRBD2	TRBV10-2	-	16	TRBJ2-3	TGCGCCAGCAGTGATTCTCGAGCGGGGGGCACAGATACGCAGTATTTT	CASSDSRAGGTDTQYF
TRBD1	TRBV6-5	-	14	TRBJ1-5	TGTGCCAGCAGGCAACAGGGGTGGAATCAGCCCCAGCATTTT	CASRQQGWNQPQHF
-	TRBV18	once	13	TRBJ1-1	TGTGCCAGCTCACCACCGTCCCGCACTGAAGCTTTCTTT	CASSPPSRTEAFF
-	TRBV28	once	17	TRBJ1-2	TGTGCCAGCAGTTTAAAGGGAGTGGGGGGGCAGGGCTATGGCTACACCTTC	CASSLKGVGGQGYGYTF
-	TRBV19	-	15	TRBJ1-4	TGTGCCAGTAGTAAACAGGGCGCAACTAATGAAAAACTGTTTTTT	CASSKQGATNEKLFF
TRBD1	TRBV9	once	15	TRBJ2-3	TGTGCCAGCAGCGACAGGGGGGCGGCGACAGATACGCAGTATTTT	CASSDRGAATDTQYF
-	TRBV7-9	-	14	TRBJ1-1	TGTGCCAGCAGCTTACCTACCGAGAACACTGAAGCTTTCTTT	CASSLPTENTEAFF
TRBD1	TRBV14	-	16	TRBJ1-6	TGTGCCAGCAGCCAGCGCAGGGACAGGGGAAACTCACCCCTCCACTTT	CASSQRRDRGNSPLHF
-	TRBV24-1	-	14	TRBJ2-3	TGTGCCACCATGGTTGACGGAGGTACAGATACGCAGTATTTT	CATMVDGGTDTQYF
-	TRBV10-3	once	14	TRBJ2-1	TGTGCCATCAGTGAGGGAGGGACTTACAATGAGCAGTTCTTC	CAISEGGTYNEQFF
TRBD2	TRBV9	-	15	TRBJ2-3	TGTGCCAGCAGTACGACTAGCGGGAGTAGAGATACGCAGTATTTT	CASSTTSGSRDTQYF
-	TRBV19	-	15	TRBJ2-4	TGTGCCAGTAGTTCCATGCGGACAGGGAGGGACATTCAGTACTTC	CASSSMRTGRDIQYF
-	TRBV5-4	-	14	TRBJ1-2	TGTGCCAGCAGCGGCACGGGGGGATCCTATGGCTACACCTTC	CASSGTGGSYGYTF
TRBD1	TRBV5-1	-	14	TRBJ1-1	TGCGCCAGCAGCTTGCAGGGGGCCAACTCTGGGGCTTTCTTT	CASSLQGANSGAFF
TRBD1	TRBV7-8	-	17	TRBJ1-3	TGTGCCAGCACTGCTCCAGGGGGCCAATTCTCTGGAAACACCATATATTTT	CASTAPGGQFSGNTIYF
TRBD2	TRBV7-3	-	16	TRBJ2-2	TGTGCCAGCAGCCGAGGACTAGCGGGAGGCACCGGGGAGCTGTTTTTT	CASSRGLAGGTGELFF
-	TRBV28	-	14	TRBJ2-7	TGTGCCAGCAGTTTATATCAGGGGTCCTACGAGCAGTACTTC	CASSLYQGSYEQYF
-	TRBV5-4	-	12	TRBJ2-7	TGTGCCAGCCACAGGGAGCTCAACGAGCAGTACTTC	CASHRELNEQYF
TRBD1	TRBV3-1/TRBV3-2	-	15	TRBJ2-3	TGTGCCAGCAGCCTAAAACAGGGGCCCGCTTATACGCAGTATTTT	CASSLKQGPAYTQYF
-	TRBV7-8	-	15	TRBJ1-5	TGTGCCAGCAGCTTAGGGCAGGGAAGCAATCAGCCCCAGCATTTT	CASSLGQGSNQPQHF
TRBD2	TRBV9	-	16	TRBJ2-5	TGTGCCAGCAGCGTAGGGGGACTAGCGCAGAGGGAGACCCAGTACTTC	CASSVGGLAQRETQYF
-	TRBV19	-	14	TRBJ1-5	TGTGCCAGTAGTTCACAGGCGGCTGGGCAGCCCCAGCATTTT	CASSSQAAGQPQHF
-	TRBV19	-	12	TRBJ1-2	TGTGCCAGTAGTATGGCCTCCGGGGGCTACACCTTC	CASSMASGGYTF
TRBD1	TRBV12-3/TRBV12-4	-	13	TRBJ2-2	TGTGCCAGCAGGACACAGGGGGCAGGGGAGCTGTTTTTT	CASRTQGAGELFF
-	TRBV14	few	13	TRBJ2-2	TGTGCCAGCAGCTATAGAGCAACCGGGGAGCTGTTTTTT	CASSYRATGELFF
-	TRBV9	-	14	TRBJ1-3	TGTGCCAGCAGCGACCGACAGGCGGGAAACACCATATATTTT	CASSDRQAGNTIYF
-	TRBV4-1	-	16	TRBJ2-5	TGCGCCAGCAGCCAAGCGGCTGAGCGAAGGCAAGAGACCCAGTACTTC	CASSQAAERRQETQYF
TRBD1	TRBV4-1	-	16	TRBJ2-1	TGCGCCAGCAGCCAAGATCGGACAGGGGGGTGGAATGAGCAGTTCTTC	CASSQDRTGGWNEQFF
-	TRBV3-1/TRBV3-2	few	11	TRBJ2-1	TGTGCCAGCAGCCAAGATCTTGAGCAGTTCTTC	CASSQDLEQFF
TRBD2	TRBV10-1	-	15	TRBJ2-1	TGCGCCAGCAGCGCCCCGGGACTAAGAGCGAATGAGCAGTTCTTC	CASSAPGLRANEQFF
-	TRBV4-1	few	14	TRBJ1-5	TGCGCCAGCAGCCAAGATTATAGCAATCAGCCCCAGCATTTT	CASSQDYSNQPQHF
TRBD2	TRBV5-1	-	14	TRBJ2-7	TGCGCCAGCAGCTCCGGGACTAGCGGGACCGAGCAGTACTTC	CASSSGTSGTEQYF
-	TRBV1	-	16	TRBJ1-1	TGCACCAGCAGCCGACGTGAGGGTCAGGGGGACACTGAAGCTTTCTTT	CTSSRREGQGDTEAFF
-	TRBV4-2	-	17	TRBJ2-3	TGTGCCAGCAGCCAAGAAGGGGGGGGCAGATCGACAGATACGCAGTATTTT	CASSQEGGGRSTDTQYF
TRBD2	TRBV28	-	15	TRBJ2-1	TGTGCCAGCAGCTTAGCCACCGGCGGGAGGAGTGAGCAGTTCTTC	CASSLATGGRSEQFF
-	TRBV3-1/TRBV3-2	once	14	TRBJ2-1	TGTGCCAGCAGCCAAGGGCCTAGCTCGAATGAGCAGTTCTTC	CASSQGPSSNEQFF
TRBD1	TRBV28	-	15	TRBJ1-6	TGTGCCAGCAGGGAACACAGGGGTCCTAATTCACCCCTCCACTTT	CASREHRGPNSPLHF
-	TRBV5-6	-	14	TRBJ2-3	TGTGCCAGCAGCCAGCAGGGGAACACAGATACGCAGTATTTT	CASSQQGNTDTQYF
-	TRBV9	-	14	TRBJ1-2	TGTGCCAGCACCCTCGAGGGCATCGGCTATGGCTACACCTTC	CASTLEGIGYGYTF
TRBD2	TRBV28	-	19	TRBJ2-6	TGTGCCAGCAGCCGATGGGGCGGGAGGGCCTCTTCCGGGGCCAACGTCCTGACTTTC	CASSRWGGRASSGANVLTF
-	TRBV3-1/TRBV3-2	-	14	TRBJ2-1	TGTGCCAGCAGCCAAGAAAGGGGGGGCAATGAGCAGTTCTTC	CASSQERGGNEQFF
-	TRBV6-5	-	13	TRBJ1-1	TGTGCCAGCAGTTACGCCAGGGGCACTGAAGCTTTCTTT	CASSYARGTEAFF
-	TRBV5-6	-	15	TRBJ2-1	TGTGCCAGCAGCTTGGCTGGCCTAGGAGAGAATGAGCAGTTCTTC	CASSLAGLGENEQFF
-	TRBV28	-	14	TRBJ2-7	TGTGCCAGCAAACCTTTGGGCCTAACCTACGAGCAGTACTTC	CASKPLGLTYEQYF
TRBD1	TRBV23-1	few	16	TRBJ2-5	TGCGCCAGCGTTCACCGGGACAGGGGGTGTCAAGAGACCCAGTACTTC	CASVHRDRGCQETQYF
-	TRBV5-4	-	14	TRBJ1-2	TGTGCCAGCAGCTTGGGCAGGGAGGTGGATGGCTACACCTTC	CASSLGREVDGYTF
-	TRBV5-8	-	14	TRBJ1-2	TGTGCCAGCAGCCTCCAAGCGGGGGCCAATGGCTACACCTTC	CASSLQAGANGYTF
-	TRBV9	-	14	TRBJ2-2	TGTGCCAGCAGCGTGAGCCCGAACACCGGGGAGCTGTTTTTT	CASSVSPNTGELFF